This TCR beta chain was observed in a study of T cells after posttransplantation cyclophosphamide. Broader study findings: Donor-recipient repertoire similarity was low at 1-2 months, rising over year one. Blood and skin or GI T cell repertoires showed limited TRB overlap. After PTCy, TRB diversity resembled that of CNI/methotrexate controls.

This related bone marrow graft donor gave peripheral blood on the day of marrow donation. Sequenced by immunoSEQ multiplex PCR; TCRdb stores in-frame clones only, minus some. The profile shows tens of thousands of clones, 90% to 95% of them singletons. Germline assignment: CDR1 MDHEN and CDR2 SYDVKM. Trimming left V 7 bases short and J 5 bases short, with 23 bases between. CDR3 length: 16 amino acids. As to this clone: Its matching antigen is unknown.

This clonotype was obtained from a woman in her 30s in good health and a related stem cell transplant donor. The gene calls are TRBV28 and TRBJ2-5; tentative D call: TRBD1 (7 bases). The material sequenced was PBMCs. The CDR3 protein is CASKLGGGGGFETQYF. As DNA, the CDR3 is TGTGCCAGCAAGTTAGGGGGCGGAGGGGGATTTGAGACCCAGTACTTC.